This TCR beta chain was identified in a study of cytomegalovirus exposure and HLA in healthy donors. Comment on this clone: As yet, its antigen is unknown.

Regarding the study as a whole: Versus the roughly 670-donor mean, an Asian-associated ancestry cluster reportedly showed fewer N-insertions in a later analysis.

Primers for the PCR totalled 60 Vbeta and 13 Jbeta. Sequenced by immunoSEQ multiplex PCR; TCRdb stores in-frame clones only, minus some. The listing records 100,000 or so clones. CDR3 size: 17 residues. Trimming left V 4 bases short and J 5 bases short, with 27 bases between. CDR1 is SQVTM, CDR2 ANQGSEA, per germline. The clonotype originates from a man aged 45-60 years in good health and CMV-seronegative. V usage is TRBV29-1 and J usage is TRBJ2-7, with D possibly TRBD2 on 6 matching bases. The source material was PBMCs. This chain's CDR3 is CSVGGVSIAAGGHEQYF. The CDR3 DNA reads TGCAGCGTTGGGGGTGTATCGATAGCGGCCGGAGGTCACGAGCAGTACTTC.